The clone carrying this T cell receptor beta chain was seen ten or more times. What it binds is not known. The data originate from a study of CD8 T cells in ankylosing spondylitis. Points from the study as a whole: Clones linked to the disease showed a CD8+ phenotype. They occurred at relatively low frequencies in peripheral blood.

Germline V CDR1 and CDR2: SGHTA, FQGNSA. This CDR3 has 13 amino acids. V was clipped by 2 bases and J by 2 bases, with 7 bases between them. Libraries for TCR beta were made by quantitative 5'-RACE with molecular barcodes. TCRdb passed the 5' RACE reads through MiXCR, listing each CDR3 protein once. The sample holds roughly 130,000 distinct CDR3 sequences, roughly 7.7% seen once. The sequenced material came from synovial fluid, either unsorted or a sorted T cell fraction (not recorded which). This TCR was recovered from a male donor with ankylosing spondylitis. The chain is built from TRBV7-2 and TRBJ2-7, with D tentatively TRBD1 (5 bases). Here the CDR3 DNA reads TGTGCCAGCAGCTTACTAGGGGCCTACGAGCAGTACTTC. Residues: CASSLLGAYEQYF.